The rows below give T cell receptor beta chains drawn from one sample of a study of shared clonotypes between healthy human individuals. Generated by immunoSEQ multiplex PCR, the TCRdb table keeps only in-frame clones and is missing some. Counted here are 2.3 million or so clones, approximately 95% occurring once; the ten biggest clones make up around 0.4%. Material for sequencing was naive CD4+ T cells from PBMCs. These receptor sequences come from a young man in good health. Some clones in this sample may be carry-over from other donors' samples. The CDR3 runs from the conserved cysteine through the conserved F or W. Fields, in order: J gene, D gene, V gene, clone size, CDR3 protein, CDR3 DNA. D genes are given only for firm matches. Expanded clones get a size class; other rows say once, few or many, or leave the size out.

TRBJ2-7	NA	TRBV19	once	CASSRDGYEQYF	TGTGCCAGTAGTAGGGACGGTTACGAGCAGTACTTC
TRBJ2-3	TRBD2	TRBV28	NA	CASSSGLAGITDTQYF	TGTGCCAGCAGCTCCGGACTAGCGGGAATAACAGATACGCAGTATTTT
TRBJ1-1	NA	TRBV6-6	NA	CASSYVQLEAFF	TGTGCCAGCAGTTACGTGCAGCTCGAAGCTTTCTTT
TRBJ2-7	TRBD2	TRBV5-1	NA	CASSGTSGSYEQYF	TGCGCCAGCAGTGGGACTAGCGGGTCCTACGAGCAGTACTTC
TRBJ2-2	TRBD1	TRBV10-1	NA	CASSESTGRFYSGELFF	TGCGCCAGCAGTGAGTCGACAGGGAGATTTTATTCCGGGGAGCTGTTTTTT
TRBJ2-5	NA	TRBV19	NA	CASSIESETQYF	TGTGCCAGTAGTATAGAGTCCGAGACCCAGTACTTC
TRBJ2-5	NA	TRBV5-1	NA	CASSLGGSGKQETQYF	TGCGCCAGCAGCTTAGGTGGATCGGGAAAACAAGAGACCCAGTACTTC
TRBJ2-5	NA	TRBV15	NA	CATSRVRLTLYQETQYF	TGTGCCACCAGCAGAGTTAGGCTGACTTTGTACCAAGAGACCCAGTACTTC
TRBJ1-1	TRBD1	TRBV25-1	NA	CASSVTGGVTEAFF	TGTGCCAGCAGCGTTACAGGGGGCGTCACTGAAGCTTTCTTT
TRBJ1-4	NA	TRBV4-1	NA	CASSHNRVTNEKLFF	TGCGCCAGCAGCCATAACAGGGTTACTAATGAAAAACTGTTTTTT
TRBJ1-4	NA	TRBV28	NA	CASSSLGAPNEKLFF	TGTGCCAGCAGTTCTTTAGGGGCTCCTAATGAAAAACTGTTTTTT
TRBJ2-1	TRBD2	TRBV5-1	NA	CASSILAGGGNEQFF	TGCGCCAGCAGCATACTAGCGGGAGGAGGGAATGAGCAGTTCTTC
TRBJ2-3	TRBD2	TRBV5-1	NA	CASSLGPGGSETDTQYF	TGCGCCAGCAGCTTGGGGCCGGGCGGGAGCGAAACAGATACGCAGTATTTT
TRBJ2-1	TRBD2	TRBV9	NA	CASSVSGSSVSDNEQFF	TGTGCCAGCAGCGTGAGCGGGAGTTCGGTTAGCGACAATGAGCAGTTCTTC
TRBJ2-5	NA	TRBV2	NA	CASSDMAVETQYF	TGTGCCAGCAGTGACATGGCGGTCGAGACCCAGTACTTC
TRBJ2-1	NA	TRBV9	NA	CASSARQIMGINEQFF	TGTGCCAGCAGCGCCCGACAGATTATGGGTATCAATGAGCAGTTCTTC
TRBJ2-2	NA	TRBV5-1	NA	CASSLAREQGPGELFF	TGCGCCAGCAGCCTGGCTCGGGAGCAAGGGCCCGGGGAGCTGTTTTTT
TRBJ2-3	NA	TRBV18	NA	CASSPGTPMGTDTQYF	TGTGCCAGCTCACCCGGGACCCCTATGGGGACAGATACGCAGTATTTT
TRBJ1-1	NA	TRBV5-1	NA	CASSLRANTEAFF	TGCGCCAGCAGCCTGAGGGCGAACACTGAAGCTTTCTTT
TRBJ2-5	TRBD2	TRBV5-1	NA	CASERPGGGSSQYF	TGCGCCAGCGAGAGACCTGGCGGGGGTTCGTCCCAGTACTTC
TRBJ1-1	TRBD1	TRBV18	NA	CASSPQGVSEAFF	TGTGCCAGCTCACCGCAGGGGGTGTCTGAAGCTTTCTTT
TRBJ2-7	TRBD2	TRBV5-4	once	CASSLIGGTYEQYF	TGTGCCAGCAGCTTGATCGGGGGGACCTACGAGCAGTACTTC
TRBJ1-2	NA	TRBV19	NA	CASSMSSIGNYGYTF	TGTGCCAGTAGTATGTCCAGCATTGGGAACTATGGCTACACCTTC
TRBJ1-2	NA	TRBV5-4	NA	CASSSYGIPEERKGYTF	TGTGCCAGCAGCTCATACGGGATTCCAGAAGAGAGAAAAGGCTACACCTTC
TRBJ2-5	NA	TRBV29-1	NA	CSVGPTFLQTQYF	TGCAGCGTTGGCCCTACTTTTCTTCAGACCCAGTACTTC
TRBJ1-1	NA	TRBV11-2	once	CASSLPEITEAFF	TGTGCCAGCAGCTTACCCGAGATTACTGAAGCTTTCTTT
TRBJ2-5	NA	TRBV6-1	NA	CASSEGGLGETQYF	TGTGCCAGCAGTGAAGGGGGGCTGGGAGAGACCCAGTACTTC
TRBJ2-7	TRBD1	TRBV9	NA	CASSVDGRTGHEQYF	TGTGCCAGCAGCGTAGATGGTAGGACAGGCCACGAGCAGTACTTC
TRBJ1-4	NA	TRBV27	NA	CASSLGVSGANEKLFF	TGTGCCAGCAGTTTAGGGGTCAGCGGGGCTAATGAAAAACTGTTTTTT
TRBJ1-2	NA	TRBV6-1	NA	CASRSGNYGYTF	TGTGCCAGCAGATCCGGTAACTATGGCTACACCTTC
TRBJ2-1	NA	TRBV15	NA	CATSRRFGAPYNEQFF	TGTGCCACCAGCAGGAGATTTGGAGCTCCCTACAATGAGCAGTTCTTC
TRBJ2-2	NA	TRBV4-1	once	CASSQDHGGAAGELFF	TGCGCCAGCAGCCAAGATCACGGGGGAGCGGCCGGGGAGCTGTTTTTT
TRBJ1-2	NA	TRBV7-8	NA	CASSSHRDLNYGYTF	TGTGCCAGCAGCAGCCACAGGGATCTCAACTATGGCTACACCTTC
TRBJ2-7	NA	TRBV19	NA	CASSIQLSYEQYF	TGTGCCAGTAGTATTCAACTCTCCTACGAGCAGTACTTC
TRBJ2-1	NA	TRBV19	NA	CASSALRADYNEQFF	TGTGCCAGTAGTGCCCTGCGCGCCGACTACAATGAGCAGTTCTTC
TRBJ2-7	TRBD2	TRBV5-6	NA	CASSPGLAHSYEQYF	TGTGCCAGCAGCCCGGGACTAGCGCACTCCTACGAGCAGTACTTC
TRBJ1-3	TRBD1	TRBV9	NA	CASSALQTGAGNTIYF	TGTGCCAGCAGCGCTCTTCAGACAGGGGCTGGAAACACCATATATTTT
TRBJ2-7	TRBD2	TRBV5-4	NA	CASSTAGVNAYEQYF	TGTGCCAGCAGCACGGCGGGGGTGAACGCCTACGAGCAGTACTTC
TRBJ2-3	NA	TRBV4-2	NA	CASSQRGTDTQYF	TGTGCCAGCAGCCAAAGGGGCACAGATACGCAGTATTTT
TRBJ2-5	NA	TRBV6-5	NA	CASSYSRRTKGETQYF	TGTGCCAGCAGTTACTCGAGGAGGACGAAAGGGGAGACCCAGTACTTC
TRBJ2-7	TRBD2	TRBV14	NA	CASSQDPLLAGGGSYEQYF	TGTGCCAGCAGCCAAGATCCCTTACTAGCGGGAGGCGGATCCTACGAGCAGTACTTC
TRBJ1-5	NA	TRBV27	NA	CASSSGLGSNQPQHF	TGTGCCAGCAGTTCCGGACTAGGTAGCAATCAGCCCCAGCATTTT